Each of the 31 T cell receptor beta chains below was sequenced from the same sample in a study of cytomegalovirus exposure and HLA in healthy donors. Both 60 Vbeta primers and 13 Jbeta primers went into the PCR. Assay used: immunoSEQ multiplex PCR; TCRdb lists only in-frame clones, some missing. In the table there are fewer than 45,000 clones, roughly three quarters of which are singletons. The sample consisted of PBMCs. The receptors were gathered from a woman aged 25 to 45 in good health and CMV-seropositive.

The chain employs TRBV7-2 and TRBJ2-3; D is undetermined. Trimming pared 1 base from V and 1 base from J, leaving 6 bases between. Germline values: CDR1 SGHTA, CDR2 FQGNSA. This CDR3 region has 14 residues. The CDR3 is CASSLESGTDTQYF. CDR3 in DNA: TGTGCCAGCAGCTTAGAATCAGGCACAGATACGCAGTATTTT.

V is TRBV14 and J is TRBJ2-6; TRBD1 matches 8 bases. V was pared by 5 bases and J by 0 bases, with 6 bases of the junction left unmatched. This CDR3 has 17 amino acids. Per the germline V gene, CDR1 is SGHDN and CDR2 is FVKESK. In DNA, the CDR3 is TGTGCCAGCAGCTCCGGACAGGGAGTCTCTGGGGCCAACGTCCTGACTTTC. It encodes CASSSGQGVSGANVLTF.

This chain links TRBV29-1 with TRBJ1-2; D uncertain. The ends were cut back, 6 bases at V and 3 bases at J, with 17 bases in the middle. This CDR3 has 14 amino acids. Germline-derived CDR1 and CDR2 are SQVTM and ANQGSEA. CDR3 nucleotide sequence: TGCAGCGTATCAGGTTACGGATTCGACTATGGCTACACCTTC. This gives the protein CSVSGYGFDYGYTF.

This chain joins TRBV5-1 and TRBJ2-1; D unresolved. CDR3 length: 12 residues. From germline, CDR1 is SGHRS and CDR2 YFSETQ. V lost 1 base, J lost 10 bases, and 9 bases lay in between. The CDR3 here is CASSLSTEEQFF. CDR3 in DNA: TGCGCCAGCAGCTTGTCAACAGAAGAGCAGTTCTTC.

Points on this clone: One junction end disagrees with the germline gene, perhaps due to a read error. The chain is built from TRBV5-1 and TRBJ1-4, with 9 positions matching TRBD1. This CDR3 region has 15 residues. Germline lookup yields CDR1 SGHRS and CDR2 YFSETQ. DNA for the CDR3: TGCGCCAGCAGCTTGCACAGGGGGCAGGAAGAAAAACTGCTTTTT. It is translated as CASSLHRGQEEKLLF. Based on the CDR3 plus reference TRBV5-1 and TRBJ1-4, the full variable domain is KAGVTQTPRYLIKTRGQQVTLSCSPISGHRSVSWYQQTPGQGLQFLFEYFSETQRNKGNFPGRFSGRQFSNSRSEMNVSTLELGDSALYLCASSLHRGQEEKLLFGSGTQLSVL.

The chain couples TRBV10-3 to TRBJ2-3, with D tentatively TRBD2 (5 bases). The CDR3 consists of 15 residues. Germline loops: CDR1 ENHRY, CDR2 SYGVKD. Trimming left V 0 bases short and J 4 bases short, with 11 bases between. The CDR3 DNA is TGTGCCATCAGTGAGTCGAGGGAAACGCCAGATACGCAGTATTTT. Translated, it gives CAISESRETPDTQYF.

The chain uses TRBV5-1 and TRBJ1-1; 7 nucleotides line up with TRBD1. Germline-derived CDR1 and CDR2 are SGHRS and YFSETQ. The length of the CDR3 is 15 residues. J was trimmed by 1 base and V by 4 bases; bases with no gene match: 7. The CDR3 reads CASSPRGTENTEAFF. CDR3 bases: TGCGCCAGCAGCCCGCGAGGGACAGAGAACACTGAAGCTTTCTTT. Full variable domain (outside the CDR3, taken from reference TRBV5-1 and TRBJ1-1): KAGVTQTPRYLIKTRGQQVTLSCSPISGHRSVSWYQQTPGQGLQFLFEYFSETQRNKGNFPGRFSGRQFSNSRSEMNVSTLELGDSALYLCASSPRGTENTEAFFGQGTRLTVV.

The chain has TRBV27 and TRBJ1-1; a weak D match, TRBD1 (6 bases). CDR3 length equals 16 residues. V was cut by 5 bases and J by 1 base, with 17 bases left in between. Germline CDR1 is MNHEY and CDR2 is SMNVEV (reference sequence). The CDR3 DNA sequence: TGTGCCAGCAGTACCACACCGGGACACCAGAACACTGAAGCTTTCTTT. Translated: CASSTTPGHQNTEAFF.

The chain joins TRBV19 to TRBJ2-1; 14 bases align to TRBD2. J gave up 6 bases and V 8 bases, and 12 bases lay outside the gene matches. The germline V gene encodes CDR1 LNHDA and CDR2 SQIVND (reference sequence). The length of the CDR3 is 17 residues. This chain's CDR3 is CASQFDPGLAGVNEQFF. The CDR3 DNA reads TGTGCCAGTCAGTTTGATCCGGGACTAGCGGGAGTCAATGAGCAGTTCTTC.

J is TRBJ1-4 and V is TRBV19; TRBD1 matches 10 bases. This CDR3 spans 15 amino acids. After removal of 8 bases from V and 7 bases from J, the junction contained 10 bases not matched to a gene. Germline CDR1 LNHDA, CDR2 SQIVND (reference sequence). The CDR3 DNA follows: TGTGCCAGTTCAATTGGGACAGGGGTAGGTGAAAAACTGTTTTTT. Encoded protein: CASSIGTGVGEKLFF.

The CDR3 loop is CASSRTGELGTEAFF. For the CDR3, the DNA is TGTGCCAGTAGTAGGACGGGGGAGCTGGGCACTGAAGCTTTCTTT. The chain uses TRBV19 and TRBJ1-1; TRBD1 is a possible D gene (5 bases). Per germline, CDR1 LNHDA and CDR2 SQIVND (reference sequence). V was cut by 4 bases and J by 4 bases, with 16 bases left in between. The CDR3 loop spans 15 amino acids.

V gene TRBV5-4 combines with J gene TRBJ2-1; 10 bases line up with TRBD2. Unmatched junction bases numbered 6, after V lost 9 bases and J lost 0 bases. CDR1 is SGHNT and CDR2 is YYREEE in the germline V gene (reference sequence). The CDR3 length is 15 residues. The chain's CDR3 is CATVAGGPSYNEQFF. The CDR3 coding sequence is TGTGCCACCGTAGCGGGGGGACCCTCCTACAATGAGCAGTTCTTC.

The gene calls are TRBV6-5 and TRBJ1-1; D possibly corresponds to TRBD1 (5 bases). The CDR3 extends over 13 amino acids. V dropped 6 bases and J dropped 1 base, with 9 bases sitting between them. The germline V gene encodes CDR1 MNHEY and CDR2 SVGAGI. The CDR3 is CASRVQGNTEAFF. The CDR3 DNA sequence: TGTGCCAGCAGGGTGCAGGGGAACACTGAAGCTTTCTTT.

This chain uses TRBV30 with TRBJ2-1; possibly TRBD1 for D (6 bases). The germline V and J ends were trimmed by 4 bases and 5 bases, with 12 bases remaining between them. Germline CDR1 GTSNPN, CDR2 SVGIG (reference sequence). The CDR3 spans 13 residues. Written as DNA, the CDR3 is TGTGCCTGGAAGTTTGGGACAAACAATGAGCAGTTCTTC. Its protein is CAWKFGTNNEQFF.

V and J are TRBV15 and TRBJ1-5; D not certain. Germline CDR1 is LNHNV and CDR2 is YYDKDF (reference sequence). The CDR3 runs 13 residues. V lost 1 base and J lost 10, with 11 bases in between. Here the CDR3 DNA reads TGTGCCACCAGCAGAGCCCTCGGGGAACCCCAGCATTTT. Amino acid sequence: CATSRALGEPQHF.

The chain combines TRBV29-1 with TRBJ1-4, with TRBD1 matching 9 bases. Germline assignment: CDR1 SQVTM and CDR2 ANQGSEA. The CDR3 length is 13 residues. J was trimmed by 8 bases and V by 8 bases; bases with no gene match: 9. For the CDR3, the DNA is TGCAGCTCCTGGACAGGGGATGAAGAAAAACTGTTTTTT. Its protein is CSSWTGDEEKLFF.

The chain combines TRBV5-1 with TRBJ1-2; possible D gene TRBD1, 5 bases. V was cut by 0 bases and J by 4 bases, with 13 bases left in between. Germline V lookup: CDR1 SGHRS, CDR2 YFSETQ. The CDR3 loop spans 15 amino acids. The CDR3 reads CASSLGDRGTYGYTF. DNA of the CDR3: TGCGCCAGCAGCTTGGGGGATAGGGGAACCTATGGCTACACCTTC.

The V gene is TRBV7-9, the J gene TRBJ2-1; 9 bases align to TRBD2. There are 16 residues in the CDR3. Germline V lookup: CDR1 SEHNR, CDR2 FQNEAQ (reference sequence). J lost 4 bases, V lost 1 base, and 5 bases had no gene match. CDR3 bases: TGTGCCAGCAGCTTAGTAGGGACTAGCAGGTACAATGAGCAGTTCTTC. This encodes CASSLVGTSRYNEQFF. Filled out from reference TRBV7-9 and TRBJ2-1, the complete variable domain reads DTGVSQNPRHKITKRGQNVTFRCDPISEHNRLYWYRQTLGQGPEFLTYFQNEAQLEKSRLLSDRFSAERPKGSFSTLEIQRTEQGDSAMYLCASSLVGTSRYNEQFFGPGTRLTVL.

In this sample, this clone turned up once. The J gene is TRBJ2-1, the V gene TRBV4-2, with 10 bases aligning to TRBD2. CDR1 and CDR2 (germline): LGHNA, YNFKEQ. V gave up 5 bases and J gave up 8 bases; unmatched junction bases: 9. The CDR3 runs 15 residues. CDR3 in amino acids: CASSGTSVTRDEQFF. Here the CDR3 DNA reads TGTGCCAGCAGCGGGACTAGCGTGACTAGGGATGAGCAGTTCTTC.

The chain links TRBV29-1 to TRBJ1-4; D is possibly TRBD1 (6 bases). V was clipped by 7 bases and J by 6 bases, with 15 bases between them. The CDR3 sequence is 13 residues long. CDR1 SQVTM and CDR2 ANQGSEA come from the germline V gene. CDR3 in DNA: TGCAGCGCGTTAGGGGGTCAAGATGAAAAACTGTTTTTT. Translation gives CSALGGQDEKLFF.

The genes are TRBV28 and TRBJ2-1, with 7 positions matching TRBD2. This CDR3 comprises 16 residues. Per the germline V gene, CDR1 is MDHEN and CDR2 is SYDVKM. Trimming at V came to 2 bases and at J to 2 bases, leaving 6 bases not matched to a gene. CDR3 loop: CASSLRASGTYNEQFF. The CDR3 DNA is TGTGCCAGCAGTTTAAGGGCTAGCGGAACCTACAATGAGCAGTTCTTC.

This clone was recorded once. The chain carries TRBV29-1 and TRBJ2-5, with D perhaps matching TRBD2 (7 bases). Judging by the DNA end, TRBJ2-7 fits better; the J call may be wrong. Germline V gene data show CDR1 as SQVTM and CDR2 as ANQGSEA. This CDR3 is built from 11 residues. DNA for the CDR3: TGCAGCGTTGTTCGGGGGGCCGAGCAGTACTTC. This codes for CSVVRGAEQYF.

The chain couples TRBV19 to TRBJ1-5; 12 nucleotides line up with TRBD1. Unmatched junction bases numbered 9, after V lost 5 bases and J lost 4 bases. The CDR3 loop spans 17 amino acids. CDR1 is LNHDA, CDR2 SQIVND, per germline (reference sequence). This chain's CDR3 is CASSEGQGAGINQPQHF. CDR3 in DNA: TGTGCCAGTAGTGAGGGACAGGGGGCCGGTATAAATCAGCCCCAGCATTTT.

As concerns this clone: One junction end does not reproduce the germline sequence, and a read error may be involved. The identical CDR3 is also encoded by other nucleotide sequences in the sample. The CDR3 sequence is CASSPPGGINTEAFF. The CDR3 region has the DNA TGTGCCAGCTCGCCACCGGGGGGGATAAACACTGAAGCTTTCTTT. The V call is TRBV18, the J call TRBJ1-1; D may be TRBD1 (5 bases). The CDR3 length is 15 residues. Germline V gives CDR1 KGHSH, CDR2 LQKENI.

This chain uses TRBV6-6 with TRBJ2-1, with 13 bases identical to TRBD2. Germline CDR1 is MNHNY and CDR2 is SVGAGI (reference sequence). There are 15 residues in the CDR3. Trimming cost V 5 bases and J 7 bases; bases outside gene matches: 5. Here the CDR3 reads CASSTTSGGENEQFF. The CDR3 DNA reads TGTGCCAGCAGTACAACTAGCGGGGGGGAGAATGAGCAGTTCTTC.

This clone was found a few times. The V call is TRBV11-2, the J call TRBJ2-7; the D gene is possibly TRBD1 (5 bases). Germline CDR1 and CDR2: SGHAT and FQNNGV. The V gene lost 0 bases and the J gene lost 2 bases, with 17 bases spanning the gap. The CDR3 contains 17 residues. CDR3 DNA: TGTGCCAGCAGCTTAGATAACTATAGGGGTTCTACCTACGAGCAGTACTTC. This encodes CASSLDNYRGSTYEQYF.

This chain joins TRBV18 and TRBJ2-6; D remains ambiguous. The germline gives CDR1 KGHSH, CDR2 LQKENI. CDR3 length equals 15 residues. Trimming took off 5 bases at V and 2 bases at J, with 10 bases between the two ends. The CDR3 spells CASSDTLPGANVLTF. CDR3 nucleotide sequence: TGTGCCAGCTCAGACACCCTTCCTGGGGCCAACGTCCTGACTTTC.

This rearrangement joins TRBV5-1 to TRBJ1-1, with TRBD1 as a possible D gene (5 bases). The CDR3 totals 16 residues. Germline V gene lookup returns CDR1 SGHRS and CDR2 YFSETQ. V was trimmed by 0 bases and J by 9 bases, leaving 21 bases between them. CDR3: CASSLVPSDSPQKAFF. CDR3 in DNA: TGCGCCAGCAGCTTGGTCCCCTCCGACAGTCCCCAGAAAGCTTTCTTT.

About this clone itself: The junction departs from germline at one end; a sequencing error may be responsible. The chain uses TRBV9 and TRBJ2-1; D is unclear. CDR3 length: 17 amino acids. Germline V gene data show CDR1 as SGDLS and CDR2 as YYNGEE. CDR3 in DNA: TGTGCCAACAGCGTAGATCTAGGAGAGTTAACCTACAATGAGCAGTTCTTC. As protein: CANSVDLGELTYNEQFF.

The chain couples TRBV5-8 to TRBJ1-5, with TRBD1 matching 7 bases. With 4 bases clipped from V and 6 bases from J, the junction kept 10 bases outside the gene matches. CDR1 is SGHTS and CDR2 is YDEGEE in the germline V gene. There are 15 residues in the CDR3. The DNA for the CDR3 is TGTGCCAGCAGCCGCCGGGACACAGGGGTTCAGCCCCAGCATTTT. Amino acid sequence: CASSRRDTGVQPQHF.

The chain carries TRBV5-5 and TRBJ2-5; 10 bases are shared with TRBD2. V was pared by 4 bases and J by 3 bases, with 3 bases of the junction left unmatched. This CDR3 spans 14 amino acids. Germline V gives CDR1 SGHKS, CDR2 YYEKEE (reference sequence). The CDR3 bases are TGTGCCAGCAGCCCGGGACTAGCGAAAGAGACCCAGTACTTC. Translated: CASSPGLAKETQYF.